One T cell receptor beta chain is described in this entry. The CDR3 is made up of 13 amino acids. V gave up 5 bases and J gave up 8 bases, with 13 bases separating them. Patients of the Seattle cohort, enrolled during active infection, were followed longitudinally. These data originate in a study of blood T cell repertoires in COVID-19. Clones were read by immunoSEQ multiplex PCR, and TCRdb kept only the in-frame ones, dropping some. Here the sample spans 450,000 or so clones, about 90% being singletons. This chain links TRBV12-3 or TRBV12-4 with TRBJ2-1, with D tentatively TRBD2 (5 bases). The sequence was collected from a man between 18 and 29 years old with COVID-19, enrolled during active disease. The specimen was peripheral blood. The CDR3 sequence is CASSAVGVHEQFF. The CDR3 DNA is TGTGCCAGCAGTGCGGTCGGGGTCCATGAGCAGTTCTTC.